This TCR beta chain is from a study of blood T cell repertoires in COVID-19. The germline gives CDR1 SGHNT, CDR2 YYREEE (reference sequence). The junction had 14 bases not matched to a gene; V was cut back by 4 bases and J by 2 bases. The CDR3 spans 17 residues. Authors' data handling: Reference gene primer amplification gave estimated nucleated cell counts. This table comes from immunoSEQ multiplex PCR, and its TCRdb copy is limited to in-frame clones, with some not included. The V and J calls and clone size are taken from that table; D and trimming were inferred from the DNA. The sample includes more than 95,000 clones, about 90% seen only once; the top ten take roughly 8.2%.

The chain combines TRBV5-4 with TRBJ1-1; 7 nucleotides agree with TRBD1. Specimen: peripheral blood. The receptor was derived from a human donor in a cohort sampled during active COVID-19. The CDR3 loop is CASSPKPGTAINTEAFF. DNA for the CDR3: TGTGCCAGCAGCCCGAAACCCGGGACAGCCATAAACACTGAAGCTTTCTTT. Drawing the rest from reference TRBV5-4 and TRBJ1-1, the complete variable domain is ETGVTQSPTHLIKTRGQQVTLRCSSQSGHNTVSWYQQALGQGPQFIFQYYREEENGRGNFPPRFSGLQFPNYSSELNVNALELDDSALYLCASSPKPGTAINTEAFFGQGTRLTVV.